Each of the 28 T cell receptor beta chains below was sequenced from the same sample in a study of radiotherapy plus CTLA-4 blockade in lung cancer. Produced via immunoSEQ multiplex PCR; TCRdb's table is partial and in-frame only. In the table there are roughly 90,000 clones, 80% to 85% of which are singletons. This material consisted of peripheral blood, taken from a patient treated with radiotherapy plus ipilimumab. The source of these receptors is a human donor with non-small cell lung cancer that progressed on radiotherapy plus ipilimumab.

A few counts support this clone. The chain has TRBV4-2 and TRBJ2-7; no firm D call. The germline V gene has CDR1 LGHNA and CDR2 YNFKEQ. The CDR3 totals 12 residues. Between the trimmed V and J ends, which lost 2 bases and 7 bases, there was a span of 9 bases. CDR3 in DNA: TGTGCCAGCAGCCAAAGGACGGAGGAGCAGTACTTC. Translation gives CASSQRTEEQYF.

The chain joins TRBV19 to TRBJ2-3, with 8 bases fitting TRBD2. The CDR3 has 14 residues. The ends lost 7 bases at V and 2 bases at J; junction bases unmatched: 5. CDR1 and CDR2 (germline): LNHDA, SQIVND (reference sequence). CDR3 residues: CASKAGGFTDTQYF. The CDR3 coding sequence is TGTGCCAGTAAGGCGGGGGGATTCACAGATACGCAGTATTTT.

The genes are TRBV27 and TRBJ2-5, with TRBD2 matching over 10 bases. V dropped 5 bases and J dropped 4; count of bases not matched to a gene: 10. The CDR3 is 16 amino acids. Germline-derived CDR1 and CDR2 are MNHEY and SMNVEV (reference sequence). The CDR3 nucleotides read TGTGCCAGCAGTCCTAAGGGACTAGCGTTCCGAGAGACCCAGTACTTC. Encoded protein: CASSPKGLAFRETQYF.

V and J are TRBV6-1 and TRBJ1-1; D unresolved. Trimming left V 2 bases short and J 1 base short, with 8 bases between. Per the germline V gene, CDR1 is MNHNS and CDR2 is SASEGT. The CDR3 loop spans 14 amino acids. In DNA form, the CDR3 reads TGTGCCAGCAGTGAACGGGCGCCGAACACTGAAGCTTTCTTT. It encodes CASSERAPNTEAFF.

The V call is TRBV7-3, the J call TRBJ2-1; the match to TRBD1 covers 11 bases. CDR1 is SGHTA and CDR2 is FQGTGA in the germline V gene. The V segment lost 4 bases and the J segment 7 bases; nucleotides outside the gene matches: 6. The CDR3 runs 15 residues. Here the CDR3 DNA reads TGTGCCAGCAGCTCGGACAGGGGGCAAGGAAATGAGCAGTTCTTC. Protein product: CASSSDRGQGNEQFF. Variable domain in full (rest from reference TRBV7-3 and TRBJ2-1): GAGVSQTPSNKVTEKGKYVELRCDPISGHTALYWYRQSLGQGPEFLIYFQGTGAADDSGLPNDRFFAVRPEGSVSTLKIQRTERGDSAVYLCASSSDRGQGNEQFFGPGTRLTVL.

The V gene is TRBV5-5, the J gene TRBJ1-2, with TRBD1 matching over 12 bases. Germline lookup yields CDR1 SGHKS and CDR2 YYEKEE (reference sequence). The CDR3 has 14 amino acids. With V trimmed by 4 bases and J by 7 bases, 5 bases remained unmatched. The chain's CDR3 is CASSKGQGASGYTF. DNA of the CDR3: TGTGCCAGCAGCAAGGGACAGGGGGCGAGTGGCTACACCTTC.

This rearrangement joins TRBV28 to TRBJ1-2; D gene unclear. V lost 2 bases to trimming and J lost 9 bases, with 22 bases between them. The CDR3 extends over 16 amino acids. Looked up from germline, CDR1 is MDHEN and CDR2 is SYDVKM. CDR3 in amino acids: CASSLLPPQDEKSYTF. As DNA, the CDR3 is TGTGCCAGCAGTTTACTTCCCCCCCAGGACGAAAAGAGCTACACCTTC.

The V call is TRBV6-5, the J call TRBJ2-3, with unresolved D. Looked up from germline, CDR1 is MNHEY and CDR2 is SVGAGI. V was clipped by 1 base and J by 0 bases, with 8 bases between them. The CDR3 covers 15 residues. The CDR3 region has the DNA TGTGCCAGCAGTTACTTCCGAACTAGCACAGATACGCAGTATTTT. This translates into CASSYFRTSTDTQYF.

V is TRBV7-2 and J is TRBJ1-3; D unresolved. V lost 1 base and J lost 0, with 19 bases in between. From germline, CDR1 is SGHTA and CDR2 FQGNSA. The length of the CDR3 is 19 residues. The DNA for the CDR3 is TGTGCCAGCAGCTTAGTGGCCTCCCCGTCACGGCTCTCTGGAAACACCATATATTTT. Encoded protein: CASSLVASPSRLSGNTIYF.

As DNA, the CDR3 is TGTGCCAGCAGTTTTGGGCTAGCGGGAGGTTGGTACGAGCAGTACTTC. Translating it yields CASSFGLAGGWYEQYF. The J gene is TRBJ2-7, the V gene TRBV27; 11 bases fit TRBD2. The germline gives CDR1 MNHEY, CDR2 SMNVEV (reference sequence). The V gene end was trimmed by 3 bases and the J gene end by 4 bases; junction bases not matched to a gene: 8. The CDR3 length is 16 residues.

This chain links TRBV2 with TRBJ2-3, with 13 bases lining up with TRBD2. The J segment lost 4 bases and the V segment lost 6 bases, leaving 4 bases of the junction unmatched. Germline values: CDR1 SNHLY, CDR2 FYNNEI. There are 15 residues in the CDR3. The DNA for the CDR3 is TGTGCCAGCAGCAGACTAGCGGGAGGTCCAGATACGCAGTATTTT. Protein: CASSRLAGGPDTQYF. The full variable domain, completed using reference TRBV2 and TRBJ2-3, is EPEVTQTPSHQVTQMGQEVILRCVPISNHLYFYWYRQILGQKVEFLVSFYNNEISEKSEIFDDQFSVERPDGSNFTLKIRSTKLEDSAMYFCASSRLAGGPDTQYFGPGTRLTVL.

CDR3 sequence reads: CASSPLATGRISQPQHF. In DNA, the CDR3 is TGTGCCAGCAGCCCCCTTGCGACAGGGCGAATAAGTCAGCCCCAGCATTTT. The chain joins TRBV7-9 to TRBJ1-5; the match to TRBD1 covers 7 bases. The germline CDR1 and CDR2 sequences are SEHNR and FQNEAQ (reference sequence). V was clipped by 5 bases and J by 6 bases; unmatched bases: 16. The CDR3 is 17 residues long. The variable domain in full, completed from reference TRBV7-9 and TRBJ1-5, reads DTGVSQNPRHKITKRGQNVTFRCDPISEHNRLYWYRQTLGQGPEFLTYFQNEAQLEKSRLLSDRFSAERPKGSFSTLEIQRTEQGDSAMYLCASSPLATGRISQPQHFGDGTRLSIL.

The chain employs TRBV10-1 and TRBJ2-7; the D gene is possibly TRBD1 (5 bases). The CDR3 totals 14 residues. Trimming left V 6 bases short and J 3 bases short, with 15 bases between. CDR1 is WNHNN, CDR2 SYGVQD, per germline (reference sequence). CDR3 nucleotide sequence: TGCGCCAGCAGCGACCCGATCGACAGCTACGAGCAGTACTTC. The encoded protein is CASSDPIDSYEQYF.

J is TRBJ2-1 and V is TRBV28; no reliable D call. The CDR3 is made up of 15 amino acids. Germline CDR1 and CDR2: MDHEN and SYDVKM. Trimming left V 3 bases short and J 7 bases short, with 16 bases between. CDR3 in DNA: TGTGCCAGCAGTTTGGGCCAAACCCTTGGGAATGAGCAGTTCTTC. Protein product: CASSLGQTLGNEQFF.

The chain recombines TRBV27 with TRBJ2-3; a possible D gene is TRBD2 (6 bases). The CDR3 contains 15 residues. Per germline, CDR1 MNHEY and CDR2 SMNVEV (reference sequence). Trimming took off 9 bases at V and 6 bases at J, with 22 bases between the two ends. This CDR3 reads CASRNLLRAGDTQYF. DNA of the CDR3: TGTGCCAGTAGGAACCTCCTTCGGGCGGGGGATACGCAGTATTTT.

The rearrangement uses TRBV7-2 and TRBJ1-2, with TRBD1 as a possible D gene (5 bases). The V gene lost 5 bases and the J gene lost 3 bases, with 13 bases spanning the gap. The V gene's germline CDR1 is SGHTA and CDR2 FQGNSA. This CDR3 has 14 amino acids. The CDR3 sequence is CASSISQDYYGYTF. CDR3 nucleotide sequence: TGTGCCAGCAGCATCTCACAGGACTACTATGGCTACACCTTC.

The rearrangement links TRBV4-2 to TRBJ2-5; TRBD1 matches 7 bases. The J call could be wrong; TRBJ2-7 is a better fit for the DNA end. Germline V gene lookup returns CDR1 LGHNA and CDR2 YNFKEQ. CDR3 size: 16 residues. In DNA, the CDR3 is TGTGCCAGCAGCCAAGTATCCGGGACAGTAACCTACGAGCAGTACTTC. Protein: CASSQVSGTVTYEQYF.

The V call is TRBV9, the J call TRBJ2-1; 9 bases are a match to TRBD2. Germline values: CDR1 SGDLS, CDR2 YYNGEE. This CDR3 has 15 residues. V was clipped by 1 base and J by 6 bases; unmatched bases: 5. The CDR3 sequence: CASSVSSGSGNEQFF. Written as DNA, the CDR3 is TGTGCCAGCAGCGTAAGTAGCGGGAGTGGCAATGAGCAGTTCTTC.

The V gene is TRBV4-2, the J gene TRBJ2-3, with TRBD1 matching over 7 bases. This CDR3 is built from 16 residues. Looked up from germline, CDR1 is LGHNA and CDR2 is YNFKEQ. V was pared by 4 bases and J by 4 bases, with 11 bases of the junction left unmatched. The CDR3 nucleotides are TGTGCCAGCAGCCCTACCCTACAGGGGAGCGCAGATACGCAGTATTTT. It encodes CASSPTLQGSADTQYF.

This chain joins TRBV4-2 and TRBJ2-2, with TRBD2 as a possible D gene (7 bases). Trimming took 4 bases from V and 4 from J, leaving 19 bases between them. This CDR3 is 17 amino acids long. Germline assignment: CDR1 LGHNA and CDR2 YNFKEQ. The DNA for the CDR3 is TGTGCCAGCAGCCCCCTTGGGAGGGGGAGGAGCACCGGGGAGCTGTTTTTT. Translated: CASSPLGRGRSTGELFF.

CDR3 bases: TGTGCTAGTCAAGGACGGGAGGACACCGGGGAGCTGTTTTTT. Its protein product is CASQGREDTGELFF. The chain carries TRBV12-5 and TRBJ2-2; 7 bases agree with TRBD2. V was clipped by 8 bases and J by 3 bases; unmatched bases: 6. This CDR3 contains 14 residues. Germline lookup yields CDR1 LGHNT and CDR2 FRNRAP. The complete variable domain, with remaining parts taken from reference TRBV12-5 and TRBJ2-2, reads DARVTQTPRHKVTEMGQEVTMRCQPILGHNTVFWYRQTMMQGLELLAYFRNRAPLDDSGMPKDRFSAEMPDATLATLKIQPSEPRDSAVYFCASQGREDTGELFFGEGSRLTVL.

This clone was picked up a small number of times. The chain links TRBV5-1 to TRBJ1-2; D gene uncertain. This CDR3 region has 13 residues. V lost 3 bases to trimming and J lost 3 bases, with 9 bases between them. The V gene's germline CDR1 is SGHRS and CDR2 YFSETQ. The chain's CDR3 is CASSSDPYYGYTF. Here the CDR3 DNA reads TGCGCCAGCAGCTCGGACCCGTACTATGGCTACACCTTC.

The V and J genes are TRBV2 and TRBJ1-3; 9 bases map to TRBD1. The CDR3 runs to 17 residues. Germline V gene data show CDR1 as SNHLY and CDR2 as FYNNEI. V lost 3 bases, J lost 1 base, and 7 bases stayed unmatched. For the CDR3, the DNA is TGTGCCAGCAGTGATCCTATACAGGGGGCATCTGGAAACACCATATATTTT. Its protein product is CASSDPIQGASGNTIYF.

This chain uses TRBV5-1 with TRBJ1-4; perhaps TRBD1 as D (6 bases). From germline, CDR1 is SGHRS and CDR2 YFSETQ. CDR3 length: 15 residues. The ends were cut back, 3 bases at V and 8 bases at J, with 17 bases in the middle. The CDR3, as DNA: TGCGCCAGCAGCTCCCTACAGGGTTCCTTCGAAAAACTGTTTTTT. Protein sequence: CASSSLQGSFEKLFF. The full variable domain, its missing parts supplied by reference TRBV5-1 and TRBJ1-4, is KAGVTQTPRYLIKTRGQQVTLSCSPISGHRSVSWYQQTPGQGLQFLFEYFSETQRNKGNFPGRFSGRQFSNSRSEMNVSTLELGDSALYLCASSSLQGSFEKLFFGSGTQLSVL.

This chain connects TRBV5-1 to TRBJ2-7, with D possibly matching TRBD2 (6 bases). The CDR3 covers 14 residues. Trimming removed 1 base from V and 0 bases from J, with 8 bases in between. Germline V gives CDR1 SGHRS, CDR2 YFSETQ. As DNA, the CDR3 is TGCGCCAGCAGCTTGTCTAGCGACTCCTACGAGCAGTACTTC. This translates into CASSLSSDSYEQYF. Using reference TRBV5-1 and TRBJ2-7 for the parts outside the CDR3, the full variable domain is KAGVTQTPRYLIKTRGQQVTLSCSPISGHRSVSWYQQTPGQGLQFLFEYFSETQRNKGNFPGRFSGRQFSNSRSEMNVSTLELGDSALYLCASSLSSDSYEQYFGPGTRLTVT.

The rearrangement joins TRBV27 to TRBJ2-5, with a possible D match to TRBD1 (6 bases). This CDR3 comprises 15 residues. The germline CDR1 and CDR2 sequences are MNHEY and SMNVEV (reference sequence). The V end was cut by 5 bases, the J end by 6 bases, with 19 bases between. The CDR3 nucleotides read TGTGCCAGCAGTCGAGCCGGCACAGGGCAGAAGACCCAGTACTTC. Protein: CASSRAGTGQKTQYF.

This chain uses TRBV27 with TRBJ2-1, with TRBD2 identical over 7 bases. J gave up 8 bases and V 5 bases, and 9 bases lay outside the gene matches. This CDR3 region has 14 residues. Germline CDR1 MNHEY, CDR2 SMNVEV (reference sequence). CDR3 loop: CASSTSGIGDEQFF. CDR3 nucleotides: TGTGCCAGCAGTACGAGCGGGATTGGTGATGAGCAGTTCTTC.

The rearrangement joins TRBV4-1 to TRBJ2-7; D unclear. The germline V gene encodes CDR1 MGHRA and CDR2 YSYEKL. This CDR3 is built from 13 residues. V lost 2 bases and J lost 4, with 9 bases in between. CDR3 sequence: CASSQMLGYEQYV. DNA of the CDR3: TGCGCCAGCAGCCAAATGTTGGGATACGAGCAGTACGTC.